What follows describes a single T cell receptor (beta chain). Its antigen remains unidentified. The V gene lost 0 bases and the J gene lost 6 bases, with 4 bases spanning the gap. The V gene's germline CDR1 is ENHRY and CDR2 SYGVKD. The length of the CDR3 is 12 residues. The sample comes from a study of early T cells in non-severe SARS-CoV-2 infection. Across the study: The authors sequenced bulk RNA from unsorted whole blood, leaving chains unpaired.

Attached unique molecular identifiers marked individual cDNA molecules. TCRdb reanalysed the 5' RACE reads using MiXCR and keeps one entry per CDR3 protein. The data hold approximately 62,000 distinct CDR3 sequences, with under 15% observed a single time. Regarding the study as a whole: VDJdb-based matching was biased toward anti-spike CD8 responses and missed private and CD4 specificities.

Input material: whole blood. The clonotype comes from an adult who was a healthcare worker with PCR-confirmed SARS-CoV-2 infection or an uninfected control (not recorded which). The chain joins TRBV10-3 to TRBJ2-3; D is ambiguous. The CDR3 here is CAISESRDTQYF. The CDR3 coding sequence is TGTGCCATCAGTGAGTCTCGTGATACGCAGTATTTT.